Listed here are 22 T cell receptor beta chains from one sample, sequenced in a study of T cell repertoires in cytomegalovirus infection. These receptors' antigens are unknown. Via MiXCR, TCRdb re-called the reads, giving one row per CDR3 protein. The sample has 150,000 to 200,000 distinct CDR3 sequences, less than 25% seen once. The sample was CD8+ T cells from cultured PBMCs, taken from culture after CMV antigen stimulation. The receptor source for this set is a human donor in good health (CMV status not recorded). Some clones in this sample may be carry-over from other donors' samples.

In its sample, this clonotype was seen a few times. J is TRBJ2-2 and V is TRBV24-1; 9 bases are a match to TRBD2. The CDR3 loop spans 18 amino acids. Looked up from germline, CDR1 is KGHDR and CDR2 is SFDVKD. With 10 bases clipped from V and 1 base from J, the junction kept 15 bases outside the gene matches. CDR3 protein: CATSTRGGQLLNTGELFF. Written as DNA, the CDR3 is TGTGCCACATCAACGCGGGGGGGCCAGCTTTTGAACACCGGGGAGCTGTTTTTT.

This clonotype was counted between two and nine times. One junction end disagrees with the germline gene, perhaps due to a read error. V and J are TRBV4-1 and TRBJ1-1; D not certain. This CDR3 comprises 13 residues. Looked up from germline, CDR1 is MGHRA and CDR2 is YSYEKL. The CDR3 region has the DNA TGTGCCAGCACCACACTGTTGAACACTGAAGCTTTCTTT. Protein: CASTTLLNTEAFF.

The V call is TRBV15, the J call TRBJ2-2; D ambiguous. Germline V gene data show CDR1 as LNHNV and CDR2 as YYDKDF (reference sequence). Trimming left V 0 bases short and J 6 bases short, with 5 bases between. The CDR3 is 13 amino acids. The CDR3 bases are TGTGCCACCAGCAGAGATGCCGCCGGGGAGCTGTTTTTT. It codes for CATSRDAAGELFF.

The gene calls are TRBV2 and TRBJ2-3; a weak D match, TRBD1 (5 bases). Trimming pared 2 bases from V and 0 bases from J, leaving 15 bases between. CDR3 length: 17 residues. Germline V gene data show CDR1 as SNHLY and CDR2 as FYNNEI. CDR3 in amino acids: CASSESYDSASTDTQYF. In nucleotides, the CDR3 is TGTGCCAGCAGTGAATCGTACGACAGCGCCAGCACAGATACGCAGTATTTT.

This chain uses TRBV7-2 with TRBJ1-5; D unclear. Germline V gives CDR1 SGHTA, CDR2 FQGNSA. V was pared by 1 base and J by 0 bases, with 10 bases between. The CDR3 runs 16 residues. The CDR3 protein is CASSLDVRYSNQPQHF. DNA of the CDR3: TGTGCCAGCAGCTTAGACGTGCGGTATAGCAATCAGCCCCAGCATTTT.

This clonotype appeared a few times. This chain uses TRBV10-3 with TRBJ1-5; 8 positions match TRBD1. The CDR3 has 14 residues. Germline loops: CDR1 ENHRY, CDR2 SYGVKD. Trimming took 6 bases from V and 3 from J; bases not matched to a gene: 4. CDR3 sequence (DNA): TGTGCCATCAGCCAGGGGGCATTCAATCAGCCCCAGCATTTT. This translates into CAISQGAFNQPQHF.

The J gene is TRBJ2-7, the V gene TRBV7-8; D is undetermined. Germline V gene lookup returns CDR1 SGHVS and CDR2 FQNEAQ. Trimming cost V 0 bases and J 2 bases, with 8 bases left between them. CDR3 length: 14 amino acids. This CDR3 is CASSLAQATYEQYF. The CDR3 DNA sequence: TGTGCCAGCAGCTTAGCTCAGGCGACCTACGAGCAGTACTTC.

The chain couples TRBV12-3 or TRBV12-4 to TRBJ1-1, with D possibly being TRBD1 (6 bases). The CDR3 consists of 12 residues. The V end lost 6 bases, the J end lost 3 bases, and 8 bases lay between the germline ends. This chain's CDR3 is CASSTGYTEAFF. The CDR3 DNA is TGTGCCAGCAGCACAGGGTACACTGAAGCTTTCTTT.

The rearrangement joins TRBV4-3 to TRBJ1-2; D remains ambiguous. Germline CDR1 is LGHNA and CDR2 is YSLEER. The length of the CDR3 is 17 residues. The germline V and J ends were trimmed by 0 bases and 4 bases, with 18 bases remaining between them. CDR3 nucleotides: TGCGCCAGCAGCCAAGATCTGTTAAAGGTCCTTTTCTATGGCTACACCTTC. It is translated as CASSQDLLKVLFYGYTF.

This chain links TRBV7-8 with TRBJ2-7, with no clear D. From germline, CDR1 is SGHVS and CDR2 FQNEAQ. The CDR3 is 18 amino acids. Trimming removed 1 base at V and 2 bases at J, with 21 bases between. CDR3: CASSLGWVERIWAYEQYF. The CDR3 nucleotides are TGTGCCAGCAGCTTAGGGTGGGTCGAAAGGATATGGGCCTACGAGCAGTACTTC.

This clonotype was picked up many times. The chain couples TRBV5-1 to TRBJ1-5; D unclear. CDR1 and CDR2 from the germline V gene are SGHRS and YFSETQ. CDR3 length equals 14 residues. Trimming pared 1 base from V and 5 bases from J, leaving 10 bases between. The CDR3 bases are TGCGCCAGCAGCTTGACGGTAGGCGATCAGCCCCAGCATTTT. Its translation is CASSLTVGDQPQHF.

This clonotype was counted at least ten times. The rearrangement links TRBV2 to TRBJ1-1, with 10 positions matching TRBD1. CDR1 SNHLY and CDR2 FYNNEI come from the germline V gene. The CDR3 length is 14 residues. Trimming took 6 bases from V and 3 from J; bases not matched to a gene: 4. The CDR3 spells CASSLGQGYTEAFF. The CDR3 DNA reads TGTGCCAGCAGCTTGGGACAGGGGTACACTGAAGCTTTCTTT.

In its sample, this clonotype was seen a few times. J is TRBJ1-2 and V is TRBV7-2; 8 bases line up with TRBD1. J lost 2 bases, V lost 2 bases, and 4 bases had no gene match. Germline V gives CDR1 SGHTA, CDR2 FQGNSA. This CDR3 comprises 15 residues. The DNA for the CDR3 is TGTGCCAGCAGCTTAAATCAGGGGGCCAACTATGGCTACACCTTC. Its protein product is CASSLNQGANYGYTF.

A few counts support this clonotype. V is TRBV19 and J is TRBJ1-3; tentative D call: TRBD1 (5 bases). Germline loops: CDR1 LNHDA, CDR2 SQIVND (reference sequence). This CDR3 spans 18 amino acids. V was pared by 3 bases and J by 7 bases, with 25 bases between. CDR3 sequence (DNA): TGTGCCAGTAGTATCCACCTCCCGGGACCCCGGACGGAGAACACCATATATTTT. This gives the protein CASSIHLPGPRTENTIYF.

The chain joins TRBV7-2 to TRBJ2-7, with 7 bases aligning to TRBD2. This CDR3 is 15 amino acids long. CDR1 and CDR2 from the germline V gene are SGHTA and FQGNSA. Trimming took 6 bases from V and 4 from J; bases not matched to a gene: 12. CDR3 protein: CASSFSGNGRYEQYF. Here the CDR3 DNA reads TGTGCCAGCAGTTTCTCAGGTAACGGGAGGTACGAGCAGTACTTC.

This clonotype has only a few counts. The chain combines TRBV4-3 with TRBJ2-7; tentatively, D is TRBD2 (6 bases). The CDR3 runs to 17 residues. V shed 3 bases and J shed 0 bases, with 18 bases lying between them. CDR1 and CDR2 from the germline V gene are LGHNA and YSLEER. The CDR3 DNA sequence: TGCGCCAGCAGCCAGAGCATAGGCCGGGGGTCCTCCTACGAGCAGTACTTC. As protein: CASSQSIGRGSSYEQYF.

The CDR3 DNA reads as TGTGCCAGCAGCTTAAGTCAGGGGCCCTCTAGCACAGATACGCAGTATTTT. Translated, it gives CASSLSQGPSSTDTQYF. The V and J genes are TRBV7-2 and TRBJ2-3; perhaps TRBD1 as D (6 bases). In germline, CDR1 is SGHTA, CDR2 FQGNSA. V was pared by 2 bases and J by 0 bases, with 15 bases between. This CDR3 is 17 amino acids long.

This rearrangement joins TRBV7-2 to TRBJ2-3, with D hard to call. There are 19 residues in the CDR3. The germline CDR1 and CDR2 sequences are SGHTA and FQGNSA. Trimming took 0 bases from V and 0 from J, leaving 19 bases between them. The CDR3 DNA is TGTGCCAGCAGCTTAGCCACAGTAAAAAAAATAATAAGCACAGATACGCAGTATTTT. Translated: CASSLATVKKIISTDTQYF.

The chain employs TRBV12-3 or TRBV12-4 and TRBJ1-4; D unresolved. The V gene lost 6 bases and the J gene lost 8 bases, with 22 bases spanning the gap. The CDR3 length is 16 residues. The CDR3 DNA reads TGTGCCAGCAGACCGTCCGACGGCGCGCTAGAGGAAAAACTGTTTTTT. It encodes CASRPSDGALEEKLFF.

This clonotype was counted only a few times. V is TRBV7-9 and J is TRBJ1-2; 7 bases match TRBD1. Trimming at V came to 6 bases and at J to 4 bases, leaving 8 bases not matched to a gene. The CDR3 has 14 amino acids. The germline V gene encodes CDR1 SEHNR and CDR2 FQNEAQ (reference sequence). CDR3: CASSGQDQSYGYTF. The CDR3 nucleotides read TGTGCCAGCAGTGGACAGGACCAATCCTATGGCTACACCTTC.

With regard to this clonotype: One end of the junction is discordant with germline, which a read error may explain. The chain carries TRBV7-7 and TRBJ2-2; tentatively, D is TRBD1 or TRBD2 (5 bases each). Germline CDR1 reads SSHAT; CDR2 reads FNYEAQ (reference sequence). The CDR3 loop spans 16 amino acids. The CDR3 DNA sequence: TGTGCTAGCAGCTTAGGGGAGTACGCGAACACCGGGGAGCTGTTTTTT. Translated, it gives CASSLGEYANTGELFF. The variable domain in full, with the rest retrieved from reference TRBV7-7 and TRBJ2-2, is GAGVSQSPRYKVTKRGQDVTLRCDPISSHATLYWYQQALGQGPEFLTYFNYEAQPDKSGLPSDRFSAERPEGSISTLTIQRTEQRDSAMYRCASSLGEYANTGELFFGEGSRLTVL.

The chain couples TRBV6-5 to TRBJ1-6; 8 positions agree with TRBD1. There are 16 residues in the CDR3. J was trimmed by 7 bases and V by 5 bases; bases with no gene match: 10. CDR1 MNHEY and CDR2 SVGAGI come from the germline V gene. CDR3 loop: CASSTYQGANNSPLHF. The CDR3 DNA reads as TGTGCCAGCAGTACATACCAGGGGGCTAACAATTCACCCCTCCACTTT.